These 18 T cell receptor beta chains originate from one sample sequenced in a study of blood T cell repertoires in COVID-19. Some clones are missing from TCRdb's copy, which holds only in-frame ones; the method was immunoSEQ multiplex PCR. This sample has about 400,000 clones, with more than 75% found just once. Material: PBMCs or T cells enriched from blood (not recorded which). These receptors were obtained from a woman between 25 and 40 years old who had recovered from COVID-19.

CDR3 DNA: TGCAGTGCTGGCTCATACGAGCAGTACTTC. This translates into CSAGSYEQYF. The chain recombines TRBV20-1 with TRBJ2-7; D not resolved. Deletions cut 5 bases from V and 4 bases from J, with 6 bases between. Germline CDR1 is DFQATT and CDR2 is SNEGSKA (reference sequence). The CDR3 extends over 10 amino acids.

This sequence joins TRBV19 and TRBJ1-1, with a possible D match to TRBD1 (6 bases). The germline gives CDR1 LNHDA, CDR2 SQIVND (reference sequence). Trimming took off 7 bases at V and 4 bases at J, with 16 bases between the two ends. The CDR3 runs 14 residues. CDR3 DNA: TGTGCCAGTATCAAGGACAGTCCGTTCACTGAAGCTTTCTTT. As protein: CASIKDSPFTEAFF.

J is TRBJ1-6 and V is TRBV7-9; D might be TRBD1 (6 bases). Trimming removed 4 bases from V and 0 bases from J, with 10 bases in between. The germline gives CDR1 SEHNR, CDR2 FQNEAQ (reference sequence). The CDR3 totals 16 residues. The DNA for the CDR3 is TGTGCCAGCAGCTGGGACACTTCCTCCTATAATTCACCCCTCCACTTT. It yields the protein CASSWDTSSYNSPLHF.

The sample holds one count of this clone. The J gene is TRBJ1-1, the V gene TRBV6-5; D unresolved. Looked up from germline, CDR1 is MNHEY and CDR2 is SVGAGI. The CDR3 runs to 11 residues. The V end was cut by 11 bases, the J end by 4 bases, with 11 bases between. The DNA of the CDR3 is TGTGCCGGTAGTAGTGGCACTGAAGCTTTCTTT. Translated, it gives CAGSSGTEAFF.

This chain connects TRBV2 to TRBJ2-7, with TRBD2 matching over 11 bases. Germline V CDR1 and CDR2: SNHLY, FYNNEI. This CDR3 is 14 amino acids long. The junction had 6 bases not matched to a gene; V was cut back by 11 bases and J by 0 bases. The CDR3 DNA reads as TGTGCCGGCTCACTAGCGGGGGTCTCCTACGAGCAGTACTTC. Its protein is CAGSLAGVSYEQYF.

The chain joins TRBV27 to TRBJ2-5, with a tentative D call TRBD2 (7 bases). This CDR3 has 15 amino acids. Germline-derived CDR1 and CDR2 are MNHEY and SMNVEV (reference sequence). Trimming pared 5 bases from V and 2 bases from J, leaving 15 bases between. Here the CDR3 reads CASSLRGGIQETQYF. The CDR3 DNA reads as TGTGCCAGCAGTCTAAGGGGGGGGATACAAGAGACCCAGTACTTC.

V usage is TRBV25-1 and J usage is TRBJ2-5; 8 bases map to TRBD1. J lost 8 bases, V lost 4 bases, and 6 bases had no gene match. This CDR3 spans 13 amino acids. The V gene's germline CDR1 is MGHDK and CDR2 SYGVNS. The DNA of the CDR3 is TGTGCCAGCAGTGCCCGGGACAGGAATACCCAGTACTTC. Translated, it gives CASSARDRNTQYF.

V usage is TRBV10-3 and J usage is TRBJ1-2, with TRBD1 identical over 7 bases. Per germline, CDR1 ENHRY and CDR2 SYGVKD. The CDR3 length is 16 residues. V shed 3 bases and J 8 bases; nucleotides not matched to a gene: 15. In nucleotides, the CDR3 is TGTGCCATCAGTGAAGAACGACAGGGTGATTCCGCCGGCTACACCTTC. This translates into CAISEERQGDSAGYTF.

The genes are TRBV2 and TRBJ1-2; no clear D gene. V lost 8 bases, J lost 4 bases, and 8 bases lay in between. This CDR3 spans 11 amino acids. Germline V gives CDR1 SNHLY, CDR2 FYNNEI. The CDR3: CASPSPYGYTF. Written as DNA, the CDR3 is TGTGCCAGCCCAAGCCCCTATGGCTACACCTTC.

CDR3 in DNA: TGCGCCAGCAGCTTGGGTCCCGGACAGGGGAGCGGAAACACCATATATTTT. Residues: CASSLGPGQGSGNTIYF. This chain uses TRBV5-1 with TRBJ1-3; 9 positions match TRBD1. The CDR3 covers 17 residues. Looked up from germline, CDR1 is SGHRS and CDR2 is YFSETQ. Trimming took 0 bases from V and 4 from J; bases not matched to a gene: 8.

The chain links TRBV7-9 to TRBJ1-1; 7 bases match TRBD1. V lost 5 bases to trimming and J lost 5 bases; unmatched junction nucleotides: 14. CDR1 and CDR2 (germline): SEHNR, FQNEAQ (reference sequence). The CDR3 loop spans 16 amino acids. CDR3 bases: TGTGCCAGCAGCCCCTCGAGGGCAGGGGGTAGGACTGAAGCTTTCTTT. It translates to CASSPSRAGGRTEAFF.

This clone showed up just once. This chain joins TRBV11-2 and TRBJ2-1; D is perhaps TRBD2 (5 bases). The CDR3 is 14 amino acids. V lost 4 bases and J 3 bases, leaving 10 bases between the germline ends. Germline loops: CDR1 SGHAT, CDR2 FQNNGV. The CDR3, as DNA: TGTGCCAGCAGCTCCGGACGGGGCTACAATGAGCAGTTCTTC. This gives the protein CASSSGRGYNEQFF.

This chain uses TRBV6-5 with TRBJ2-2, with 8 bases that match TRBD2. The CDR3 length is 15 residues. Losses at the gene ends were 8 bases for V and 2 bases for J; bases not matched to a gene: 7. Germline assignment: CDR1 MNHEY and CDR2 SVGAGI. The CDR3: CASSGGDRNTGELFF. DNA for the CDR3: TGTGCCAGCTCGGGGGGGGACCGAAACACCGGGGAGCTGTTTTTT.

The chain employs TRBV27 and TRBJ2-7; TRBD2 agrees at 7 bases. V lost 2 bases, J lost 0 bases, and 4 bases stayed unmatched. The CDR3 loop spans 15 amino acids. CDR1 is MNHEY and CDR2 is SMNVEV in the germline V gene (reference sequence). In nucleotides, the CDR3 is TGTGCCAGCAGTTTACGGGACTATCTCTCCTACGAGCAGTACTTC. It codes for CASSLRDYLSYEQYF.

This clone was found a few times. The J gene is TRBJ1-6, the V gene TRBV27; D gene uncertain. The CDR3 contains 14 residues. V lost 0 bases to trimming and J lost 3 bases, with 3 bases between them. Looked up from germline, CDR1 is MNHEY and CDR2 is SMNVEV (reference sequence). The CDR3 coding sequence is TGTGCCAGCAGTTTATCTTACTATAATTCACCCCTCCACTTT. It specifies CASSLSYYNSPLHF.

The rearrangement uses TRBV10-3 and TRBJ1-1; 7 bases line up with TRBD1. The CDR3 contains 15 residues. With 6 bases clipped from V and 0 bases from J, the junction kept 7 bases outside the gene matches. Germline loops: CDR1 ENHRY, CDR2 SYGVKD. The CDR3 nucleotides are TGTGCCATCAGGGGGACAGACAGTATGAACACTGAAGCTTTCTTT. As protein: CAIRGTDSMNTEAFF.

This sequence joins TRBV11-1 and TRBJ2-1; 9 bases fit TRBD2. The V gene end was trimmed by 1 base and the J gene end by 10 bases; junction bases not matched to a gene: 8. Germline values: CDR1 SGHAT, CDR2 FQDESV (reference sequence). The CDR3 runs to 15 residues. CDR3 bases: TGTGCCAGCAGCTTAGGAGCGGGAGGTGGGAAGGAGCAGTTCTTC. Translated, it gives CASSLGAGGGKEQFF.

V gene TRBV29-1 combines with J gene TRBJ2-1, with 8 nucleotides matching TRBD2. This CDR3 has 14 residues. The junction had 10 bases not matched to a gene; V was cut back by 3 bases and J by 9 bases. Germline V gene data show CDR1 as SQVTM and CDR2 as ANQGSEA. CDR3 in DNA: TGCAGCGTTGATAAGAGCGGGGGCTTTAGTGAGCAGTTCTTC. This sequence encodes CSVDKSGGFSEQFF.